This TCR beta chain appears in the sequencing data of a study of T cell changes during pregnancy in multiple sclerosis. Repertoires were generated with immunoSEQ multiplex PCR, while TCRdb's copy carries only in-frame clones and drops some. The table has about 28,000 clones, roughly nine tenths seen once. This receptor was identified in a female donor with multiple sclerosis, enrolled in a pregnancy study. The source material was CD4+ T cells from peripheral blood mononuclear cells, sampled in the second trimester of pregnancy.

The CDR3 DNA is TGTGCCAGCAGCCTCGGGACAGCGATCCACGTGGGGGCTTTCTTT. Amino acids: CASSLGTAIHVGAFF. V usage is TRBV7-2 and J usage is TRBJ1-1; the match to TRBD1 covers 7 bases. Losses at the gene ends were 5 bases for V and 11 bases for J; bases not matched to a gene: 17. Per the germline V gene, CDR1 is SGHTA and CDR2 is FQGNSA. The length of the CDR3 is 15 residues.